This entry lists 15 T cell receptor beta chains sequenced from one sample in a study of early T cells in non-severe SARS-CoV-2 infection (dated by TCRdb to 2020 to 2023). Receptors were amplified or captured by 5' RACE. Sequencing took place on a NextSeq 500. TCRdb applied fastp at Q25 and MiXCR to the public reads, then kept only in-frame beta chains. Identical CDR3 proteins give one entry, which carries the most common genes and DNA. For this sample there are around 98,000 distinct CDR3 sequences; around 10% appear just once. The biggest ten clones account for roughly 5% of the sample. Material for sequencing was whole blood. These receptors were taken from an adult who was a healthcare worker with PCR-confirmed SARS-CoV-2 infection or an uninfected control (not recorded which).

This chain connects TRBV29-1 to TRBJ2-1; D is unresolved. The CDR3 is 11 residues long. V was trimmed by 7 bases and J by 11 bases, leaving 15 bases between them. Per germline, CDR1 SQVTM and CDR2 ANQGSEA. CDR3 nucleotides: TGCAGCGAGTATGCGGACCCTCAGCAGTTCTTC. Residues: CSEYADPQQFF.

This clonotype has a count of ten or more. V gene TRBV5-1 combines with J gene TRBJ2-3, with 7 bases that match TRBD2. Trimming removed 0 bases from V and 2 bases from J; junction bases left unmatched: 3. This CDR3 has 15 amino acids. CDR1 SGHRS and CDR2 YFSETQ come from the germline V gene. CDR3 loop: CASSLGGSLTDTQYF. The CDR3 DNA reads as TGCGCCAGCAGCTTGGGCGGGAGCCTCACAGATACGCAGTATTTT.

This clonotype was recorded many times. The chain recombines TRBV10-1 with TRBJ1-1; D not resolved. The CDR3 consists of 16 residues. Per the germline V gene, CDR1 is WNHNN and CDR2 is SYGVQD (reference sequence). The germline V and J ends were trimmed by 3 bases and 1 base, with 15 bases remaining between them. The CDR3 bases are TGCGCCAGCAGTGACAGACATGAGGAGCCGAACACTGAAGCTTTCTTT. Protein sequence: CASSDRHEEPNTEAFF.

This clonotype has ten or more counts. This chain connects TRBV7-2 to TRBJ1-1; 7 bases line up with TRBD1. CDR1 SGHTA and CDR2 FQGNSA come from the germline V gene. V shed 5 bases, J shed 11 bases, and the junction held 11 bases outside the gene matches. The CDR3 length is 13 residues. Here the CDR3 DNA reads TGTGCCAGCAGCGTAGACCTGACAGGGCACGCTTTCTTT. It translates to CASSVDLTGHAFF.

This clonotype has ten or more counts. The chain uses TRBV29-1 and TRBJ2-2; D perhaps matches TRBD1 (6 bases). CDR3 length: 14 amino acids. The V gene lost 5 bases and the J gene lost 2 bases, with 12 bases spanning the gap. Germline values: CDR1 SQVTM, CDR2 ANQGSEA. CDR3 region: CSVNTGRNTGELFF. CDR3 coding DNA: TGCAGCGTTAACACAGGGAGAAACACCGGGGAGCTGTTTTTT.

This clonotype occurred many times. The J gene is TRBJ2-7, the V gene TRBV5-4; a weak D match, TRBD1 (5 bases). Trimming stripped 2 bases from V and 6 bases from J, with 12 bases between. The CDR3 totals 13 residues. Looked up from germline, CDR1 is SGHNT and CDR2 is YYREEE (reference sequence). CDR3 sequence: CASSFQGASEQYF. Here the CDR3 DNA reads TGTGCCAGCAGCTTTCAGGGTGCCTCCGAGCAGTACTTC.

V gene TRBV28 combines with J gene TRBJ2-2; 8 nucleotides align to TRBD2. CDR3 length: 16 amino acids. The trim removed 4 bases at V and 1 base at J, leaving 5 bases unmatched. Germline V gene data show CDR1 as MDHEN and CDR2 as SYDVKM. For the CDR3, the DNA is TGTGCCAGCAGTTCAGCTACTAGCGGGAACACCGGGGAGCTGTTTTTT. This gives the protein CASSSATSGNTGELFF.

This clonotype was seen a handful of times. CDR3 amino acids: CSARRGYEQYF. The CDR3 DNA sequence: TGCAGTGCTAGACGAGGATACGAGCAGTACTTC. The rearrangement uses TRBV20-1 and TRBJ2-7; D gene unclear. The CDR3 extends over 11 amino acids. The V gene's germline CDR1 is DFQATT and CDR2 SNEGSKA (reference sequence). V lost 2 bases to trimming and J lost 4 bases, with 6 bases between them.

The sample holds a few counts of this clonotype. V gene TRBV11-2 combines with J gene TRBJ2-1, with TRBD2 matching 10 bases. After removal of 5 bases from V and 6 bases from J, the junction contained 7 bases not matched to a gene. Germline CDR1 SGHAT, CDR2 FQNNGV. This CDR3 has 15 residues. The CDR3 is CASSELGLALNEQFF. The CDR3 nucleotides read TGTGCCAGCAGCGAACTGGGACTAGCGCTCAATGAGCAGTTCTTC.

The chain combines TRBV29-1 with TRBJ2-7; D remains ambiguous. This CDR3 contains 14 residues. CDR1 is SQVTM, CDR2 ANQGSEA, per germline. Trimming took off 5 bases at V and 0 bases at J, with 14 bases between the two ends. The CDR3: CSVIRLQSSYEQYF. Written as DNA, the CDR3 is TGCAGCGTTATACGGCTCCAATCCTCCTACGAGCAGTACTTC.

The CDR3 loop reads CASSLEGTEYSNQPQHF. The DNA of the CDR3 is TGTGCCAGCAGCTTAGAGGGGACCGAGTATAGCAATCAGCCCCAGCATTTT. The rearrangement links TRBV7-2 to TRBJ1-5; possible D gene TRBD1, 5 bases. The CDR3 totals 17 residues. In germline, CDR1 is SGHTA, CDR2 FQGNSA. Trimming cost V 1 base and J 0 bases, with 13 bases left between them.

This chain joins TRBV29-1 and TRBJ1-1; D unclear. Germline CDR1 SQVTM, CDR2 ANQGSEA. The CDR3 length is 12 residues. V shed 5 bases and J shed 7 bases, with 14 bases lying between them. DNA of the CDR3: TGCAGCGTTCCTGCCGAGGCAGGTGAAGCTTTCTTT. The encoded protein is CSVPAEAGEAFF.

The sample holds many counts of this clonotype. This sequence joins TRBV7-9 and TRBJ1-5; D uncertain. The CDR3 is 12 amino acids. CDR1 SEHNR and CDR2 FQNEAQ come from the germline V gene (reference sequence). Deletions cut 5 bases from V and 5 bases from J, with 7 bases between. CDR3 sequence (DNA): TGTGCCAGCAGCCCCATCCATCAGCCCCAGCATTTT. Residues: CASSPIHQPQHF.

This clonotype was observed a handful of times. The rearrangement links TRBV11-2 to TRBJ2-7; 9 bases agree with TRBD2. CDR1 is SGHAT, CDR2 FQNNGV, per germline. This CDR3 comprises 19 residues. Trimming cost V 3 bases and J 7 bases; bases outside gene matches: 22. The CDR3 protein is CASSFNIGLAGEGRREQYF. In nucleotides, the CDR3 is TGTGCCAGCAGCTTTAATATTGGGTTAGCGGGAGAAGGTCGTCGGGAGCAGTACTTC.

This chain uses TRBV14 with TRBJ1-1, with 8 bases identical to TRBD1. This CDR3 is built from 18 residues. J was trimmed by 2 bases and V by 1 base; bases with no gene match: 12. CDR1 is SGHDN and CDR2 is FVKESK in the germline V gene. In DNA, the CDR3 is TGTGCCAGCAGCCAAGTCAGGGGGCCGAGGGGGCGCAACACTGAAGCTTTCTTT. Translation: CASSQVRGPRGRNTEAFF.